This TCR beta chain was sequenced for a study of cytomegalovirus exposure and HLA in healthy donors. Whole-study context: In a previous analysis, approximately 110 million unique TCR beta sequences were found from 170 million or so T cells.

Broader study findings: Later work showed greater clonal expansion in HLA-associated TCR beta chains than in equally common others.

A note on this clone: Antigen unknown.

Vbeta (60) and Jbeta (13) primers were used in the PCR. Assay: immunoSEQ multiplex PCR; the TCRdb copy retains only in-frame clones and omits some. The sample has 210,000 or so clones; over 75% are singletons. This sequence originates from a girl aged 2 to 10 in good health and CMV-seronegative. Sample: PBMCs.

This CDR3 reads CASSFRGWTQSGSPLHF. Written as DNA, the CDR3 is TGTGCCAGCAGTTTCAGGGGATGGACCCAAAGTGGTTCACCCCTCCACTTT. The rearrangement joins TRBV2 to TRBJ1-6, with D possibly TRBD1 on 6 matching bases. V lost 5 bases to trimming and J lost 9 bases, with 23 bases between them. Per germline, CDR1 SNHLY and CDR2 FYNNEI. This CDR3 has 17 amino acids.